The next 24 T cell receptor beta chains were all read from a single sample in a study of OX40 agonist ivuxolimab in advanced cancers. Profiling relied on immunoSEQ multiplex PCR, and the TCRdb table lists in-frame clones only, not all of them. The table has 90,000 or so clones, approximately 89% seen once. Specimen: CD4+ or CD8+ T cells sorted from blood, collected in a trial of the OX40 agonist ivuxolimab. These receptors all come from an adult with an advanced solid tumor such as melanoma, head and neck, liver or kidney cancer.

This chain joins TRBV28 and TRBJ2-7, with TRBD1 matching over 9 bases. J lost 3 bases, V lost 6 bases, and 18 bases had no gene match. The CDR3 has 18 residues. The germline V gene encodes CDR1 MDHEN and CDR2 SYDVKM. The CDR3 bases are TGTGCCAGCAGCACTATTTACCCGGGACAGGGAACATTCTACGAGCAGTACTTC. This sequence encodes CASSTIYPGQGTFYEQYF.

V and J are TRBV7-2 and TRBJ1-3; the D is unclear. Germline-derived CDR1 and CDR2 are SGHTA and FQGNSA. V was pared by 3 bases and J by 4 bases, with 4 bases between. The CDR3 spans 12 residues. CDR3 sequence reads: CASSFGGNTIYF. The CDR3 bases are TGTGCCAGCAGCTTTGGCGGAAACACCATATATTTT.

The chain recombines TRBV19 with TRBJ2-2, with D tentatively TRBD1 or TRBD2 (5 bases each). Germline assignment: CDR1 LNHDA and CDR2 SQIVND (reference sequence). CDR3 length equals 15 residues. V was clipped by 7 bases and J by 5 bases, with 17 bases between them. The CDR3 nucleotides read TGTGCCAGTATCCACGGGGCCCTGGGGACCGGGGAGCTGTTTTTT. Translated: CASIHGALGTGELFF.

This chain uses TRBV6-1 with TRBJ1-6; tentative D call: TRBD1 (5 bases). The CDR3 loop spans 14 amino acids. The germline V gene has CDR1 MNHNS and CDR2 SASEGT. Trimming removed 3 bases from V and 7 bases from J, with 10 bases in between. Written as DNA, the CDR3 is TGTGCCAGCAGTGAGACAGCTATAAATTCACCCCTCCACTTT. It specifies CASSETAINSPLHF.

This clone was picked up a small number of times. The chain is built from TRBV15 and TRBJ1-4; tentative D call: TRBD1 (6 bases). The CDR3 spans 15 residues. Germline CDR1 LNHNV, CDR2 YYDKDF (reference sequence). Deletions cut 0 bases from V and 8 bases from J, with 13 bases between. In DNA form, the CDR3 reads TGTGCCACCAGCAGAGATGGGGGGCCCCAGGAAAAACTGTTTTTT. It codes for CATSRDGGPQEKLFF.

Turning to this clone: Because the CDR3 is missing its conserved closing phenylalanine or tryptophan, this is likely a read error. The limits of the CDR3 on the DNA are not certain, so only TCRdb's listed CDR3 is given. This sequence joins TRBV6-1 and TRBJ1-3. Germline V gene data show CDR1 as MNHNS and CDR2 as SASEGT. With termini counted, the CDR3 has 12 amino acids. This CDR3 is CASSEALGSSTT.

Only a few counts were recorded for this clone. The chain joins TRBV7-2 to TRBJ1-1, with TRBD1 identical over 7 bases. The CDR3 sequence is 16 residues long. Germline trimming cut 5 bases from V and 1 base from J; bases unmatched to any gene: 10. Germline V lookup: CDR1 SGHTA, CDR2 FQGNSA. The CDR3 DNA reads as TGTGCCAGCAGCCCAGGGGGAAGATTTAGGAACACTGAAGCTTTCTTT. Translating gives CASSPGGRFRNTEAFF.

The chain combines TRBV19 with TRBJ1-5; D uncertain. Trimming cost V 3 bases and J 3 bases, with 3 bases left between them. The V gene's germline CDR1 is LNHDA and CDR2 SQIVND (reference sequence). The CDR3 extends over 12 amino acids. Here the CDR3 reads CASSIFNQPQHF. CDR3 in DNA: TGTGCCAGTAGTATCTTCAATCAGCCCCAGCATTTT.

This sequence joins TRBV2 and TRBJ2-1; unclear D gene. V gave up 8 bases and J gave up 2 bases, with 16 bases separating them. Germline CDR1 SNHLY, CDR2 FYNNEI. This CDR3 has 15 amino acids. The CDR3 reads CASSIGHRTYNEQFF. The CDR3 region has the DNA TGTGCCAGCTCCATCGGGCACAGAACCTACAATGAGCAGTTCTTC.

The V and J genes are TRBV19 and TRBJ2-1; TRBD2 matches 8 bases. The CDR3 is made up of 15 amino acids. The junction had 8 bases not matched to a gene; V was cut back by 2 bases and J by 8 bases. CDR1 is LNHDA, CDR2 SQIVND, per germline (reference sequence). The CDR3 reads CASSIRTGGWDEQFF. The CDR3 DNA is TGTGCCAGTAGTATAAGAACGGGAGGGTGGGATGAGCAGTTCTTC. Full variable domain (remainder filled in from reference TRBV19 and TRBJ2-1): DGGITQSPKYLFRKEGQNVTLSCEQNLNHDAMYWYRQDPGQGLRLIYYSQIVNDFQKGDIAEGYSVSREKKESFPLTVTSAQKNPTAFYLCASSIRTGGWDEQFFGPGTRLTVL.

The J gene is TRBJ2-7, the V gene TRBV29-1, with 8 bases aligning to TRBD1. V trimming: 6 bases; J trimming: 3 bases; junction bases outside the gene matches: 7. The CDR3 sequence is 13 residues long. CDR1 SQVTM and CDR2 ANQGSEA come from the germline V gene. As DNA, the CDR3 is TGCAGCGTCCTCCAGGACAGGGTCTACGAGCAGTACTTC. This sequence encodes CSVLQDRVYEQYF.

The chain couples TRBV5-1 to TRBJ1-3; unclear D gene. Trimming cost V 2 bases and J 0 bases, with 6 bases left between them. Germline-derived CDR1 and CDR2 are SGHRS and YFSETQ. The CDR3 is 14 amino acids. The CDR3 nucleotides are TGCGCCAGCAGCTTTAAGAGCTCTGGAAACACCATATATTTT. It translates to CASSFKSSGNTIYF.

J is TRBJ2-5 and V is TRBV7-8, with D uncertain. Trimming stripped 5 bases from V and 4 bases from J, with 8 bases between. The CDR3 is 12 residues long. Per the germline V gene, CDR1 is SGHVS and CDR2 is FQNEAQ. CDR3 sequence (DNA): TGTGCCAGCAGCCCTGCCTCAGAGACCCAGTACTTC. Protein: CASSPASETQYF.

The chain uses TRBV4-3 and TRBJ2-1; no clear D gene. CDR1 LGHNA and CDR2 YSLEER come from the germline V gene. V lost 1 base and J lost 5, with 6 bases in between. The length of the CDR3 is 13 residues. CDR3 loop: CASSQGTHNEQFF. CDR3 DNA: TGCGCCAGCAGCCAAGGGACCCACAATGAGCAGTTCTTC.

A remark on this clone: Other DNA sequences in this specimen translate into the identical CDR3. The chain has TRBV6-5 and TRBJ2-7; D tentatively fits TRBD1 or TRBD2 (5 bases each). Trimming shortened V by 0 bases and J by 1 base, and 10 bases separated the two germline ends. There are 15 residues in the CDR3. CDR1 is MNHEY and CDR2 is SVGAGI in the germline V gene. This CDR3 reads CASSYSRGLSYEQYF. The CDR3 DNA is TGTGCCAGCAGTTACTCCCGGGGCCTTTCCTACGAGCAGTACTTC.

In DNA form, the CDR3 reads TGTGCCAGCAGTCCTAGCGGGAGGTCGGCCTACGAGCAGTACTTC. Encoded protein: CASSPSGRSAYEQYF. The chain combines TRBV5-4 with TRBJ2-7; TRBD2 aligns across 11 bases. Germline values: CDR1 SGHNT, CDR2 YYREEE (reference sequence). Losses at the gene ends were 5 bases for V and 2 bases for J; bases not matched to a gene: 6. The CDR3 runs 15 residues.

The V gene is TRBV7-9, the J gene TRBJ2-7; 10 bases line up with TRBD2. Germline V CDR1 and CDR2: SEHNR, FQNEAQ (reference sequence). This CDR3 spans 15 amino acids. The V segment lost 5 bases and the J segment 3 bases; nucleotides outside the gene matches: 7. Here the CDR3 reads CASSLPSSGSYEQYF. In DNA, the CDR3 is TGTGCCAGCAGCCTTCCTTCTAGCGGGAGCTACGAGCAGTACTTC. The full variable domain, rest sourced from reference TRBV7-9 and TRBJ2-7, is DTGVSQNPRHKITKRGQNVTFRCDPISEHNRLYWYRQTLGQGPEFLTYFQNEAQLEKSRLLSDRFSAERPKGSFSTLEIQRTEQGDSAMYLCASSLPSSGSYEQYFGPGTRLTVT.

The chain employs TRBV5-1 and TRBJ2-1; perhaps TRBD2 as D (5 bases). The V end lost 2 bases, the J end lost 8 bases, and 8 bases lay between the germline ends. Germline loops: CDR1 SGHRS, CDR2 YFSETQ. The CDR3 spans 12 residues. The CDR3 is CASSFPGDEQFF. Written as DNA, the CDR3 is TGCGCCAGCAGCTTCCCCGGGGATGAGCAGTTCTTC.

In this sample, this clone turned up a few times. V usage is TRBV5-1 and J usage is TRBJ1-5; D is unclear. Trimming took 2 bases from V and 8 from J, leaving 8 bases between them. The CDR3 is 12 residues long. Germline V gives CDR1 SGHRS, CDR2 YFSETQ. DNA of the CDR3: TGCGCCAGCAGCTTCAATGGGGAGCCCCAGCATTTT. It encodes CASSFNGEPQHF.

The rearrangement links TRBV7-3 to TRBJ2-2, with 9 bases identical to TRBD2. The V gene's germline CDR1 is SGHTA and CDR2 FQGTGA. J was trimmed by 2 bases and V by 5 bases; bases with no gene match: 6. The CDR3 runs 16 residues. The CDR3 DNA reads TGTGCCAGCAGCCCCACGACTAGCGGTAACACCGGGGAGCTGTTTTTT. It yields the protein CASSPTTSGNTGELFF.

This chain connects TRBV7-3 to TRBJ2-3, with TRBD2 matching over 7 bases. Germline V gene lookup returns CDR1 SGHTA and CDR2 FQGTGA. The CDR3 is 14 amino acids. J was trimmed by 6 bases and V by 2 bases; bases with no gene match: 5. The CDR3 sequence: CASSLGEGSDTQYF. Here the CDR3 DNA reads TGTGCCAGCAGCTTAGGGGAGGGGTCGGATACGCAGTATTTT.

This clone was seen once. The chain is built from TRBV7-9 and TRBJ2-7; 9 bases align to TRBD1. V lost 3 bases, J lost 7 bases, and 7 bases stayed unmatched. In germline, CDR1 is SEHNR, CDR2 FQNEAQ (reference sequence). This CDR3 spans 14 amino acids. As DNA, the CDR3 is TGTGCCAGCAGCTTGGGACAGGGCACGGAAGAGCAGTACTTC. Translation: CASSLGQGTEEQYF.

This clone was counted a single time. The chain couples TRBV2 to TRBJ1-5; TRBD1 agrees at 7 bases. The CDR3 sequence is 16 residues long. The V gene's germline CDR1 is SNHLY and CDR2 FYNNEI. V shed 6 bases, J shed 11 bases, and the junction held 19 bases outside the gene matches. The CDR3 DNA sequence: TGTGCCAGCAGCCACGGTACGGGACAGCTCCGGTCGTCCCAGCATTTT. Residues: CASSHGTGQLRSSQHF. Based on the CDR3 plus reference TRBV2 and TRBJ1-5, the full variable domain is EPEVTQTPSHQVTQMGQEVILRCVPISNHLYFYWYRQILGQKVEFLVSFYNNEISEKSEIFDDQFSVERPDGSNFTLKIRSTKLEDSAMYFCASSHGTGQLRSSQHFGDGTRLSIL.

The CDR3 sequence is CASSQDGGGEQYF. The CDR3 DNA follows: TGTGCCAGCAGCCAAGACGGGGGGGGCGAGCAGTACTTC. The rearrangement joins TRBV4-2 to TRBJ2-7, with 8 bases matching TRBD2. CDR3 length equals 13 residues. Germline V gene sequence: CDR1 LGHNA, CDR2 YNFKEQ. Germline trimming cut 0 bases from V and 6 bases from J; bases unmatched to any gene: 1.